Presented here are 8 T cell receptor beta chains from one specimen sequenced in a study of blood T cell repertoires in COVID-19 (dated by TCRdb to the early 2020s). Library preparation was by the immunoSEQ multiplex PCR assay. The table comes from immuneACCESS by way of TCRdb, which keeps in-frame sequences with V and J called. Part of the clones is missing from these tables; in studies checked, under half for an unresolved V gene and the rest for unknown reasons. For this sample there are 110,000 to 150,000 clones; 80% appear just once. The ten largest make up roughly 5.3% of the sample. Sample: peripheral blood. The receptors were sampled from a woman aged 45-60 years with acute or convalescent COVID-19.

This rearrangement joins TRBV5-1 to TRBJ2-6; D is perhaps TRBD1 (6 bases). Germline assignment: CDR1 SGHRS and CDR2 YFSETQ. The V and J ends lost 0 bases and 4 bases respectively, with 11 bases between them. The CDR3 covers 16 residues. The CDR3 reads CASSLGQASGANVLTF. The CDR3 DNA reads TGCGCCAGCAGCTTGGGACAGGCTTCCGGGGCCAACGTCCTGACTTTC.

This sequence joins TRBV7-8 and TRBJ2-7; D is ambiguous. CDR3 length: 11 amino acids. Trimming removed 2 bases from V and 12 bases from J, with 11 bases in between. Germline assignment: CDR1 SGHVS and CDR2 FQNEAQ. The CDR3 spells CASSLNELLYF. In DNA form, the CDR3 reads TGTGCCAGCAGCTTAAACGAACTCTTGTACTTC. Looking up the rest from reference TRBV7-8 and TRBJ2-7 gives the full variable domain: GAGVSQSPRYKVAKRGQDVALRCDPISGHVSLFWYQQALGQGPEFLTYFQNEAQLDKSGLPSDRFFAERPEGSVSTLKIQRTQQEDSAVYLCASSLNELLYFGPGTRLTVT.

This chain joins TRBV5-4 and TRBJ1-2, with 9 bases fitting TRBD1. The CDR3 covers 17 residues. V was pared by 0 bases and J by 2 bases, with 8 bases of the junction left unmatched. Germline V gives CDR1 SGHNT, CDR2 YYREEE (reference sequence). The CDR3 loop reads CASSLDRGLDANYGYTF. CDR3 coding DNA: TGTGCCAGCAGCTTGGACAGGGGGCTGGACGCCAACTATGGCTACACCTTC.

This chain connects TRBV7-2 to TRBJ2-6; D unclear. Germline CDR1 is SGHTA and CDR2 is FQGNSA. V was shortened by 5 bases and J by 0 bases, with 11 bases between the two germline ends. This CDR3 has 16 residues. The CDR3 spells CASSPQVSSGANVLTF. The CDR3 region has the DNA TGTGCCAGCAGCCCTCAGGTGAGCTCTGGGGCCAACGTCCTGACTTTC.

The chain joins TRBV29-1 to TRBJ1-2; maybe TRBD1 (5 bases). The V end was cut by 7 bases, the J end by 4 bases, with 10 bases between. From germline, CDR1 is SQVTM and CDR2 ANQGSEA. The CDR3 is 11 residues long. CDR3 amino acids: CSAVGGYGYTF. CDR3 coding DNA: TGCAGCGCGGTGGGGGGCTATGGCTACACCTTC.

The chain recombines TRBV4-2 with TRBJ2-3, with TRBD2 matching over 10 bases. Trimming cost V 0 bases and J 6 bases; bases outside gene matches: 6. Per the germline V gene, CDR1 is LGHNA and CDR2 is YNFKEQ. The CDR3 sequence is 16 residues long. CDR3 coding DNA: TGTGCCAGCAGCCAAGAGGGAGCGGGGGGGCAGGATACGCAGTATTTT. It codes for CASSQEGAGGQDTQYF.

This clone was detected a few times. Distinct nucleotide sequences in the sample also encode this CDR3. In nucleotides, the CDR3 is TGCGCCAGCAGCTTTCAGAACACTGAAGCTTTCTTT. Translating it yields CASSFQNTEAFF. This chain joins TRBV5-1 and TRBJ1-1, with D uncertain. The germline gives CDR1 SGHRS, CDR2 YFSETQ. The CDR3 is 12 amino acids. V lost 2 bases to trimming and J lost 1 base, with 3 bases between them.

V usage is TRBV5-1 and J usage is TRBJ1-6; D may be TRBD1 (5 bases). The CDR3 covers 16 residues. CDR1 is SGHRS and CDR2 is YFSETQ in the germline V gene. The V end was cut by 0 bases, the J end by 5 bases, with 12 bases between. The CDR3 sequence is CASSLEGLKDNSPLHF. The CDR3 DNA sequence: TGCGCCAGCAGCTTGGAGGGGTTGAAGGATAATTCACCCCTCCACTTT.